Detailed here is one TCR beta chain. Next came a second PCR, run for about 6 to 11 cycles, which used a sample-barcoded 5' primer along with a J-beta primer mix. MiXCR, run by TCRdb on the 5' RACE reads, gives a single entry per CDR3 protein. Among hundreds of thousands of distinct CDR3 sequences listed, around a quarter were seen once. This sample stems from a study of blood T cells in healthy people across ages. A further study also used this sample, focusing on T cells of mothers and their children.

The receptor comes from a boy aged 2 to 9 in good health. Sequencing used blood.

The CDR3 loop reads CASSARGLTDTQYF. The CDR3 DNA reads as TGTGCCAGCAGCGCCCGGGGACTCACAGATACGCAGTATTTT. The gene calls are TRBV9 and TRBJ2-3, with a possible D match to TRBD2 (6 bases). Germline V CDR1 and CDR2: SGDLS, YYNGEE. V shed 3 bases and J shed 2 bases, with 10 bases lying between them. The CDR3 runs 14 residues.